One and the same sample provided the 11 T cell receptor beta chains below, sequenced in a study of blood T cell repertoires in COVID-19. Assay used: immunoSEQ multiplex PCR; TCRdb lists only in-frame clones, some missing. Counted here are about 130,000 clones, about 79% occurring once; the ten biggest clones make up roughly 15%. Sequenced material: peripheral blood. The receptors shown here come from a woman in her fifties or sixties with acute or convalescent COVID-19.

The chain uses TRBV18 and TRBJ2-7; D is perhaps TRBD1 (6 bases). V gave up 6 bases and J gave up 0 bases, with 9 bases separating them. The CDR3 extends over 13 amino acids. Germline CDR1 is KGHSH and CDR2 is LQKENI. Written as DNA, the CDR3 is TGTGCCAGCTCGCTGGACAGCTCCTACGAGCAGTACTTC. Translation gives CASSLDSSYEQYF.

The genes are TRBV6-5 and TRBJ1-6; 7 nucleotides match TRBD1. The CDR3 totals 16 residues. J lost 3 bases, V lost 2 bases, and 4 bases had no gene match. Looked up from germline, CDR1 is MNHEY and CDR2 is SVGAGI. This chain's CDR3 is CASSYTAGGYNSPLHF. The CDR3 nucleotides read TGTGCCAGCAGTTACACGGCAGGGGGCTATAATTCACCCCTCCACTTT.

In this sample, this clone turned up once. The chain carries TRBV21-1 and TRBJ1-6; the table calls TRBD1, which could not be checked here. TRBV21-1 is deemed a pseudogene. The CDR3 consists of 15 residues. DNA of the CDR3: TGTGCCAGCAGCAAAGAAACAGGGTGGCATTCACCCCTCCACTTT. This codes for CASSKETGWHSPLHF.

V and J are TRBV18 and TRBJ1-1; no firm D call. Trimming removed 4 bases at V and 0 bases at J, with 9 bases between. The V gene's germline CDR1 is KGHSH and CDR2 LQKENI. The CDR3 is 14 residues long. The CDR3 DNA reads as TGTGCCAGCTCACGTAGTACCCTGAACACTGAAGCTTTCTTT. It yields the protein CASSRSTLNTEAFF. The whole variable domain, remainder taken from reference TRBV18 and TRBJ1-1, is NAGVMQNPRHLVRRRGQEARLRCSPMKGHSHVYWYRQLPEEGLKFMVYLQKENIIDESGMPKERFSAEFPKEGPSILRIQQVVRGDSAAYFCASSRSTLNTEAFFGQGTRLTVV.

The rearrangement links TRBV29-1 to TRBJ2-1; D might be TRBD1 (7 bases). This CDR3 comprises 13 residues. V dropped 2 bases and J dropped 8 bases, with 13 bases sitting between them. From germline, CDR1 is SQVTM and CDR2 ANQGSEA. CDR3 DNA: TGCAGCGTTGAAACGGGGGACAGCGATGAGCAGTTCTTC. This gives the protein CSVETGDSDEQFF.

CDR3 nucleotide sequence: TGTGCCAGCAGCACCAGCGTAGACCCAATCTATGGCTACACCTTC. Protein: CASSTSVDPIYGYTF. The chain combines TRBV7-8 with TRBJ1-2; no clear D. The CDR3 sequence is 15 residues long. Germline CDR1 is SGHVS and CDR2 is FQNEAQ. V was cut by 5 bases and J by 4 bases, with 17 bases left in between.

The chain joins TRBV6-2 or TRBV6-3 to TRBJ2-7, with D perhaps TRBD1 (6 bases). This CDR3 has 12 residues. V lost 4 bases, J lost 3 bases, and 7 bases lay in between. CDR1 MNHEY and CDR2 SVGEGT come from the germline V gene. CDR3 coding DNA: TGTGCCAGCAGTTCACAGGGCTACGAGCAGTACTTC. This gives the protein CASSSQGYEQYF.

This clone was observed a few times. The V call is TRBV7-9, the J call TRBJ2-7; D is uncertain. The CDR3 covers 13 residues. V was shortened by 1 base and J by 3 bases, with 7 bases between the two germline ends. The germline gives CDR1 SEHNR, CDR2 FQNEAQ (reference sequence). Written as DNA, the CDR3 is TGTGCCAGCAGCTTAGTACAGAACTACGAGCAGTACTTC. It encodes CASSLVQNYEQYF.

This chain joins TRBV4-1 and TRBJ2-7, with D tentatively TRBD2 (6 bases). The CDR3 is made up of 14 amino acids. The V gene's germline CDR1 is MGHRA and CDR2 YSYEKL. V was cut by 4 bases and J by 5 bases, with 15 bases left in between. The CDR3 DNA is TGCGCCAGCAGCCCGGGACTCAACCGGAACGAGCAGTACTTC. This translates into CASSPGLNRNEQYF.

The chain uses TRBV27 and TRBJ2-7; 7 bases align to TRBD1. V lost 2 bases to trimming and J lost 4 bases; unmatched junction nucleotides: 11. CDR3 length: 16 amino acids. Per the germline V gene, CDR1 is MNHEY and CDR2 is SMNVEV (reference sequence). CDR3 amino acids: CASSLKGQGVPYEQYF. The CDR3 DNA is TGTGCCAGCAGTTTAAAGGGCCAGGGGGTACCGTACGAGCAGTACTTC.

A few counts support this clone. The chain uses TRBV29-1 and TRBJ1-1; possibly TRBD1 for D (6 bases). Germline CDR1 reads SQVTM; CDR2 reads ANQGSEA. This CDR3 comprises 13 residues. With 5 bases removed from V and 0 bases from J, the gap between germline ends came to 10 bases. This CDR3 is CSVQQGLNTEAFF. CDR3 DNA sequence: TGCAGCGTTCAACAGGGCCTGAACACTGAAGCTTTCTTT. The variable domain in full, completed from reference TRBV29-1 and TRBJ1-1, reads SAVISQKPSRDICQRGTSLTIQCQVDSQVTMMFWYRQQPGQSLTLIATANQGSEATYESGFVIDKFPISRPNLTFSTLTVSNMSPEDSSIYLCSVQQGLNTEAFFGQGTRLTVV.